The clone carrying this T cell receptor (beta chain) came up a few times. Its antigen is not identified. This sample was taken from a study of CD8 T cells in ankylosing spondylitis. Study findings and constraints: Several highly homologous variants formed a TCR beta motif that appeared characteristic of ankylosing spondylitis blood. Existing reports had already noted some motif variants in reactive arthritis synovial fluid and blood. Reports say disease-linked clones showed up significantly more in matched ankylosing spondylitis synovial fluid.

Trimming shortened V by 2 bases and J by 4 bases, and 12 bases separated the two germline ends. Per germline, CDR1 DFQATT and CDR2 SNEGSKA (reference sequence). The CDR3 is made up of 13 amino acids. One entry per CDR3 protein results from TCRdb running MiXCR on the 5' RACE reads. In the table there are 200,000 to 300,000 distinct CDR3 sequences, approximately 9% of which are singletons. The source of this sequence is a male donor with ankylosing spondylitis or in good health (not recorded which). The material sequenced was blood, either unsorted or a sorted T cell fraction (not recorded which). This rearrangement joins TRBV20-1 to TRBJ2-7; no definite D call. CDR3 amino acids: CSARNYVGYEQYF. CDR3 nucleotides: TGCAGTGCTAGAAACTACGTGGGATACGAGCAGTACTTC.